The rows below give T cell receptor beta chains drawn from one sample of a study of T cell responses to AZD1222 COVID-19 vaccine. Only in-frame clones appear in the TCRdb table, and some are missing; sequencing was by immunoSEQ multiplex PCR. The table lists about 96,000 clones, about nine tenths of them singletons, with about 28% in the top ten. The source material was peripheral blood, sampled on day 0 of AZD1222 vaccination. These receptors all come from an adult in good health. Each CDR3 is given with its conserved first and last residue.

V | CDR3
TRBV19 | CASSVDSQNQPQHF
TRBV7-3 | CASSSSVNTEAFF
TRBV19 | CASSIASFSYEQYF
TRBV7-9 | CASSLGTTGYEQYF
TRBV7-2 | CASSSTTNTGELFF
TRBV7-2 | CASRPDKSSYEQYF
TRBV30 | CAWSTNGRAGDTQYF
TRBV28 | CATVGGNTGELFF
TRBV9 | CASSVATQGNEQFF
TRBV10-3 | CAISADPPNTGELFF
TRBV2 | CASSDPGESIQYF
TRBV7-3 | CASSHPGLAGPTGGNEQFF
TRBV30 | CAWTFDREKLFF
TRBV5-4 | CASSLVTGRWETQYF
TRBV6-5 | CASSYSHLVHSEQYF
TRBV28 | CASTGDRGGYTF
TRBV29-1 | CSVDISGNTIYF